This TCR beta chain was sequenced for a study of beta chain features in type 1 diabetes. As every portion of the isolated RNA was reverse transcribed, the sequencing read expressed TCRB transcripts. Data came from immunoSEQ multiplex PCR; TCRdb stores just in-frame clones and leaves some out. The sample has around 40,000 clones; approximately 60% are singletons. Study-wide results and limits: Comparison showed that naive, central memory and Treg TCRB repertoires appeared more similar among patients than among healthy donors. The study found moderately but significantly shorter TCRB CDR3s in all four CD4+ subsets of Type 1 diabetes patients.

Worth noting for this clone: The antigen is undetermined.

The CDR3 runs 15 residues. Trimming at V came to 1 base and at J to 6 bases, leaving 4 bases not matched to a gene. The germline V gene encodes CDR1 LGHNA and CDR2 YNFKEQ. Sorting that relied on CD45RO/CCR7/CD25/CD127/CD95/CD27 yielded CD4+ naive, central memory, regulatory and stem cell-like memory cells. This rearrangement joins TRBV4-2 to TRBJ2-2; 8 nucleotides agree with TRBD1. Source material: Tregs from blood. The origin of this receptor is a man aged 30 to 39 with type 1 diabetes. Some clones in this sample may be carry-over from other donors' samples. The CDR3 coding sequence is TGTGCCAGCAGCCAAGTGGACAGGGCGGCCGGGGAGCTGTTTTTT. It yields the protein CASSQVDRAAGELFF.